This record concerns one T cell receptor (beta chain) sequence. Its antigen is currently unknown. This specimen comes from a study of cytomegalovirus exposure and HLA in healthy donors. Study context: Clustering assigned 81% of the approximately 400 genotyped donors to the Caucasian-associated ancestry cluster. Study-level findings and limits: There were reportedly fewer N-insertions in an Asian-associated ancestry cluster than the approximately 670-donor mean, in a later analysis.

PCR amplification relied on 60 Vbeta primers (plus 13 Jbeta primers). Assay: immunoSEQ multiplex PCR; the TCRdb copy retains only in-frame clones and omits some. Among more than 45,000 clones, 70% were seen once, and the ten largest hold just under 20%. CDR1 and CDR2 from the germline V gene are GTSNPN and SVGIG (reference sequence). J lost 7 bases, V lost 2 bases, and 6 bases had no gene match. The CDR3 runs 13 residues. This chain links TRBV30 with TRBJ2-7, with 9 bases identical to TRBD1. The sequencing input was PBMCs. This receptor was taken from a woman aged 55-70 years in good health and CMV-seropositive. CDR3 residues: CAWSTQGAGEQYF. DNA for the CDR3: TGTGCCTGGAGTACACAGGGGGCGGGTGAGCAGTACTTC.